The clone carrying this TCR beta chain was found a few times. Its antigen is unknown. Volunteers attending a blood bank in Maryland, USA, served as healthy controls. It was from 2 million PBMCs stored at -80 C that the unsorted libraries were obtained. These data belong to a study of neurological immune-mediated disorders. General study results and limits: While HTLV-1-associated myelopathy showed the greatest TCR clonal expansion, multiple sclerosis showed the least, falling below healthy controls.

TCRdb analysed the 5' RACE reads with MiXCR anew, one entry per CDR3 protein. The data contain roughly 25,000 distinct CDR3 sequences, about 6.7% of them singletons. This TCR was sampled from a woman between 35 and 50 years old in good health. The specimen sequenced was PBMCs.

The CDR3 nucleotides are TGTGCCAGCTCACGGGGAGATACGCAGTATTTT. Translation gives CASSRGDTQYF. V is TRBV18 and J is TRBJ2-3; D uncertain. The CDR3 length is 11 residues. Trimming cost V 4 bases and J 5 bases, with 4 bases left between them. Germline assignment: CDR1 KGHSH and CDR2 LQKENI.